Presented here are 32 T cell receptor beta chains from one specimen sequenced in a study of cytomegalovirus exposure and HLA in healthy donors. The primer mix had 60 Vbeta and 13 Jbeta primers. Sequencing was performed with immunoSEQ multiplex PCR; in TCRdb, only in-frame clones are kept and a portion is missing. This sample has 100,000 to 150,000 clones; 82% occur once, and the top ten carry approximately 2.8%. Sequenced: PBMCs. These receptors all stem from a boy between 2 and 15 years old in good health and CMV-seronegative.

The J gene is TRBJ1-5, the V gene TRBV28; TRBD1 agrees at 9 bases. The CDR3 is made up of 14 amino acids. V was clipped by 4 bases and J by 8 bases; unmatched bases: 6. CDR1 is MDHEN and CDR2 is SYDVKM in the germline V gene. The CDR3 DNA sequence: TGTGCCAGCAGTTCACAGGGGGCTTCGGAGCCCCAGCATTTT. As protein: CASSSQGASEPQHF.

V and J are TRBV19 and TRBJ1-1; D may be TRBD1 (5 bases). V was cut by 5 bases and J by 4 bases, with 14 bases left in between. The CDR3 sequence is 14 residues long. The V gene's germline CDR1 is LNHDA and CDR2 SQIVND (reference sequence). The CDR3 sequence: CASSPTDLVTEAFF. The CDR3 DNA sequence: TGTGCCAGTAGTCCGACAGATCTGGTCACTGAAGCTTTCTTT.

V is TRBV7-9 and J is TRBJ1-4, with no clear D. Germline CDR1 and CDR2: SEHNR and FQNEAQ (reference sequence). The CDR3 is 15 amino acids. Deletions cut 5 bases from V and 6 bases from J, with 16 bases between. This CDR3 is CASSGGLVSHEKLFF. DNA of the CDR3: TGTGCCAGCAGCGGCGGCCTAGTTTCTCATGAAAAACTGTTTTTT.

V usage is TRBV5-4 and J usage is TRBJ1-5, with 9 bases that match TRBD1. Germline values: CDR1 SGHNT, CDR2 YYREEE (reference sequence). Unmatched junction bases numbered 10, after V lost 4 bases and J lost 5 bases. The CDR3 is 16 amino acids. Here the CDR3 reads CASSHGGQGPYQPQHF. The CDR3 DNA sequence: TGTGCCAGCAGCCACGGGGGACAGGGACCCTATCAGCCCCAGCATTTT.

V is TRBV6-4 and J is TRBJ1-6; 9 nucleotides align to TRBD1. This CDR3 spans 15 amino acids. From germline, CDR1 is MRHNA and CDR2 SNTAGT. The J segment lost 7 bases and the V segment lost 3 bases, leaving 4 bases of the junction unmatched. The CDR3 sequence: CASSEGTGINSPLHF. The CDR3, as DNA: TGTGCCAGCAGTGAAGGGACAGGGATCAATTCACCCCTCCACTTT.

This clone was observed a handful of times. The V gene is TRBV7-9, the J gene TRBJ1-2, with 11 bases lining up with TRBD1. The V segment lost 5 bases and the J segment 5 bases; nucleotides outside the gene matches: 4. The CDR3 spans 14 residues. Germline CDR1 is SEHNR and CDR2 is FQNEAQ (reference sequence). This CDR3 reads CASSQGTGGYGYTF. CDR3 bases: TGTGCCAGCAGCCAGGGGACAGGGGGGTATGGCTACACCTTC.

The CDR3 region is CASSLRLQGYSNQPQHF. The CDR3 DNA is TGTGCCAGCAGCCTAAGGCTCCAGGGTTATAGCAATCAGCCCCAGCATTTT. The rearrangement links TRBV7-8 to TRBJ1-5, with D tentatively TRBD1 (5 bases). Germline lookup yields CDR1 SGHVS and CDR2 FQNEAQ. Deletions cut 5 bases from V and 0 bases from J, with 17 bases between. The CDR3 has 17 residues.

The chain is built from TRBV6-6 and TRBJ1-2; 7 bases agree with TRBD1. In germline, CDR1 is MNHNY, CDR2 SVGAGI (reference sequence). Germline trimming cut 4 bases from V and 5 bases from J; bases unmatched to any gene: 10. The CDR3 is made up of 15 amino acids. The CDR3 nucleotides read TGTGCCAGCAGTTCAGACACAGGGGTTCGATATGGCTACACCTTC. It is translated as CASSSDTGVRYGYTF.

V is TRBV19 and J is TRBJ1-5; 10 nucleotides align to TRBD1. There are 14 residues in the CDR3. V lost 7 bases, J lost 2 bases, and 2 bases stayed unmatched. Germline assignment: CDR1 LNHDA and CDR2 SQIVND (reference sequence). In nucleotides, the CDR3 is TGTGCCAGTATCGGGACAGGGGGCAATCAGCCCCAGCATTTT. Encoded protein: CASIGTGGNQPQHF. The whole variable domain, remainder taken from reference TRBV19 and TRBJ1-5, is DGGITQSPKYLFRKEGQNVTLSCEQNLNHDAMYWYRQDPGQGLRLIYYSQIVNDFQKGDIAEGYSVSREKKESFPLTVTSAQKNPTAFYLCASIGTGGNQPQHFGDGTRLSIL.

CDR3 region: CASSPSTGQDYGYTF. CDR3 DNA: TGTGCCAGCTCACCAAGTACAGGGCAGGACTATGGCTACACCTTC. This sequence joins TRBV18 and TRBJ1-2, with D possibly TRBD1 on 6 matching bases. CDR3 length equals 15 residues. The V end was cut by 2 bases, the J end by 3 bases, with 13 bases between. CDR1 is KGHSH, CDR2 LQKENI, per germline.

The CDR3 sequence: CASSFHTGSYNEQFF. Here the CDR3 DNA reads TGTGCCAGCAGCTTCCACACAGGGAGCTACAATGAGCAGTTCTTC. The rearrangement joins TRBV13 to TRBJ2-1, with D perhaps matching TRBD1 (6 bases). CDR1 and CDR2 (germline): PRHDT, FYEKMQ (reference sequence). V was shortened by 3 bases and J by 3 bases, with 12 bases between the two germline ends. The CDR3 is 15 residues long.

The rearrangement uses TRBV29-1 and TRBJ2-2; 12 bases map to TRBD1. Germline CDR1 SQVTM, CDR2 ANQGSEA. The CDR3 runs to 16 residues. Trimming removed 1 base from V and 6 bases from J; junction bases left unmatched: 6. CDR3 loop: CSVEGNRDRGPGELFF. CDR3 nucleotides: TGCAGCGTTGAAGGGAACCGGGACAGGGGGCCCGGGGAGCTGTTTTTT.

This chain links TRBV5-5 with TRBJ2-2, with 9 bases matching TRBD2. Germline V lookup: CDR1 SGHKS, CDR2 YYEKEE (reference sequence). CDR3 length: 15 amino acids. The V segment lost 1 base and the J segment 3 bases; nucleotides outside the gene matches: 1. DNA for the CDR3: TGTGCCAGCAGCTTGCTAGCGGGGCACACCGGGGAGCTGTTTTTT. Translating it yields CASSLLAGHTGELFF.

The V and J genes are TRBV4-2 and TRBJ2-3; 9 positions agree with TRBD1. V lost 2 bases, J lost 3 bases, and 9 bases stayed unmatched. The CDR3 is made up of 17 amino acids. Germline values: CDR1 LGHNA, CDR2 YNFKEQ. Written as DNA, the CDR3 is TGTGCCAGCAGCCAACTCCGGGGGACAGGGACGACAGATACGCAGTATTTT. It translates to CASSQLRGTGTTDTQYF.

The CDR3 region is CAWSVRGPGELFF. The CDR3 DNA is TGTGCCTGGAGTGTACGAGGTCCCGGGGAGCTGTTTTTT. V and J are TRBV30 and TRBJ2-2; D gene ambiguous. The germline V gene encodes CDR1 GTSNPN and CDR2 SVGIG (reference sequence). V lost 0 bases and J lost 6, with 8 bases in between. The CDR3 is 13 amino acids.

This clone came up a few times. This chain connects TRBV4-3 to TRBJ2-2, with D maybe TRBD1 (6 bases). The germline V gene has CDR1 LGHNA and CDR2 YSLEER. This CDR3 has 21 amino acids. V was shortened by 2 bases and J by 3 bases, with 28 bases between the two germline ends. The CDR3 nucleotides read TGCGCCAGCAGCCAAATCTCCATCGACTGGGAACAGGGAAGGGACACCGGGGAGCTGTTTTTT. This sequence encodes CASSQISIDWEQGRDTGELFF.

The J gene is TRBJ2-7, the V gene TRBV7-3; TRBD2 matches at 7 bases. V trimming: 2 bases; J trimming: 4 bases; junction bases outside the gene matches: 8. CDR1 SGHTA and CDR2 FQGTGA come from the germline V gene. CDR3 length equals 15 residues. In nucleotides, the CDR3 is TGTGCCAGCAGCTTAGGTGGCGGGGGTGTGTACGAGCAGTACTTC. Its translation is CASSLGGGGVYEQYF.

For the CDR3, the DNA is TGTGCCAGCAGTAGGACAATAACCTACAATGAGCAGTTCTTC. It specifies CASSRTITYNEQFF. The J gene is TRBJ2-1, the V gene TRBV6-4; possibly TRBD1 for D (5 bases). The CDR3 is made up of 14 amino acids. V was clipped by 5 bases and J by 2 bases, with 10 bases between them. Germline loops: CDR1 MRHNA, CDR2 SNTAGT.

CDR3 in DNA: TGTGCCAGTAGTCGGGGGGGCATGGACGAGCAGTACGTC. Translating gives CASSRGGMDEQYV. This sequence joins TRBV19 and TRBJ2-7, with TRBD2 matching 8 bases. Germline trimming cut 5 bases from V and 5 bases from J; bases unmatched to any gene: 5. This CDR3 has 13 residues. Germline assignment: CDR1 LNHDA and CDR2 SQIVND (reference sequence).

The rearrangement uses TRBV5-1 and TRBJ2-3, with D perhaps matching TRBD2 (5 bases). CDR1 and CDR2 from the germline V gene are SGHRS and YFSETQ. This CDR3 has 13 amino acids. Trimming stripped 5 bases from V and 2 bases from J, with 9 bases between. CDR3 DNA sequence: TGCGCCAGCAGACGGGGAGACACAGATACGCAGTATTTT. This translates into CASRRGDTDTQYF. Full variable domain (missing parts from reference TRBV5-1 and TRBJ2-3): KAGVTQTPRYLIKTRGQQVTLSCSPISGHRSVSWYQQTPGQGLQFLFEYFSETQRNKGNFPGRFSGRQFSNSRSEMNVSTLELGDSALYLCASRRGDTDTQYFGPGTRLTVL.

This chain joins TRBV27 and TRBJ2-1, with TRBD2 matching over 9 bases. The junction had 8 bases not matched to a gene; V was cut back by 2 bases and J by 9 bases. Germline V lookup: CDR1 MNHEY, CDR2 SMNVEV (reference sequence). CDR3 length equals 15 residues. CDR3 sequence (DNA): TGTGCCAGCAGTTTAGGGCTAGCGGGGATGAGTGAGCAGTTCTTC. Translating it yields CASSLGLAGMSEQFF.

This chain connects TRBV27 to TRBJ2-1, with 12 bases aligning to TRBD2. Per germline, CDR1 MNHEY and CDR2 SMNVEV (reference sequence). The CDR3 totals 15 residues. With V trimmed by 4 bases and J by 4 bases, 2 bases remained unmatched. CDR3 nucleotides: TGTGCCAGCAGTTCCGGGACTAGCGGGTACAATGAGCAGTTCTTC. This translates into CASSSGTSGYNEQFF.

This chain connects TRBV6-1 to TRBJ2-7; D possibly corresponds to TRBD1 (5 bases). V lost 1 base to trimming and J lost 3 bases, with 7 bases between them. CDR3 length equals 13 residues. The germline CDR1 and CDR2 sequences are MNHNS and SASEGT. CDR3 bases: TGTGCCAGCAGTGAAGGACAGATCTACGAGCAGTACGTC. Amino acid sequence: CASSEGQIYEQYV.

Only a few counts were recorded for this clone. This sequence joins TRBV7-2 and TRBJ2-1, with 7 bases that match TRBD2. CDR3 length: 12 residues. Trimming at V came to 5 bases and at J to 15 bases, leaving 10 bases not matched to a gene. Germline loops: CDR1 SGHTA, CDR2 FQGNSA. CDR3 protein: CASSPRTSVRFF. The CDR3 nucleotides read TGTGCCAGCAGCCCTCGCACTAGCGTGCGGTTCTTC. Variable domain in full (rest from reference TRBV7-2 and TRBJ2-1): GAGVSQSPSNKVTEKGKDVELRCDPISGHTALYWYRQSLGQGLEFLIYFQGNSAPDKSGLPSDRFSAERTGGSVSTLTIQRTQQEDSAVYLCASSPRTSVRFFGPGTRLTVL.

V usage is TRBV19 and J usage is TRBJ2-3; 7 bases are a match to TRBD1. The J segment lost 5 bases and the V segment lost 3 bases, leaving 8 bases of the junction unmatched. This CDR3 region has 15 residues. Germline CDR1 and CDR2: LNHDA and SQIVND (reference sequence). The chain's CDR3 is CASSMGTGDVDTQYF. In DNA form, the CDR3 reads TGTGCCAGTAGTATGGGAACAGGGGATGTAGATACGCAGTATTTT.

The chain recombines TRBV30 with TRBJ2-5; the D gene is possibly TRBD2 (7 bases). In germline, CDR1 is GTSNPN, CDR2 SVGIG (reference sequence). V lost 1 base and J lost 2, with 20 bases in between. The CDR3 totals 17 residues. The CDR3 region is CAWSGGGVAKGQETQYF. CDR3 nucleotides: TGTGCCTGGAGTGGAGGGGGGGTTGCCAAAGGGCAAGAGACCCAGTACTTC.

This sequence joins TRBV7-9 and TRBJ1-2; D call uncertain. V lost 1 base and J lost 4, with 13 bases in between. Germline CDR1 reads SEHNR; CDR2 reads FQNEAQ (reference sequence). CDR3 length equals 15 residues. CDR3 bases: TGTGCCAGCAGCTTAGGGTACGATCTAGGCTATGGCTACACCTTC. Translated, it gives CASSLGYDLGYGYTF.

The rearrangement uses TRBV6-5 and TRBJ2-1, with TRBD2 matching 9 bases. The CDR3 covers 14 residues. V gave up 7 bases and J gave up 8 bases; unmatched junction bases: 9. Germline loops: CDR1 MNHEY, CDR2 SVGAGI. The CDR3 region is CASKPAAGGDEQFF. CDR3 bases: TGTGCCAGCAAGCCTGCAGCGGGGGGCGATGAGCAGTTCTTC.

V usage is TRBV18 and J usage is TRBJ1-1, with D unclear. Looked up from germline, CDR1 is KGHSH and CDR2 is LQKENI. This CDR3 contains 15 residues. Trimming removed 4 bases at V and 0 bases at J, with 12 bases between. The CDR3 sequence: CASSLISRMNTEAFF. CDR3 nucleotide sequence: TGTGCCAGCTCACTCATTTCGAGGATGAACACTGAAGCTTTCTTT.

The gene calls are TRBV6-4 and TRBJ2-6, with 10 bases fitting TRBD1. The CDR3 contains 18 residues. Per germline, CDR1 MRHNA and CDR2 SNTAGT. With V trimmed by 2 bases and J by 3 bases, 7 bases remained unmatched. The CDR3 region is CASSDGRQGASGANVLTF. The CDR3 DNA reads as TGTGCCAGCAGTGACGGGAGACAGGGGGCAAGTGGGGCCAACGTCCTGACTTTC.

The chain is built from TRBV15 and TRBJ2-6, with 7 nucleotides matching TRBD2. CDR3 length: 18 amino acids. Germline V lookup: CDR1 LNHNV, CDR2 YYDKDF (reference sequence). Trimming took 0 bases from V and 1 from J; bases not matched to a gene: 6. CDR3 in DNA: TGTGCCACCAGCAGAGATGGGGAGGGAACTTCTGGGGCCAACGTCCTGACTTTC. Translating gives CATSRDGEGTSGANVLTF.

The DNA of the CDR3 is TGCAGCGTTCAGGGGGCACTAAATTCACCCCTCCACTTT. Its protein is CSVQGALNSPLHF. The V and J genes are TRBV29-1 and TRBJ1-6; 8 nucleotides align to TRBD1. J gave up 7 bases and V 5 bases, and 4 bases lay outside the gene matches. Germline V gene data show CDR1 as SQVTM and CDR2 as ANQGSEA. The CDR3 length is 13 residues.